These T cell receptor beta chains were read from a single sample in a study of patients and donors after allogeneic stem cell transplantation. A single record per CDR3 protein comes from TCRdb applying MiXCR to the RT-PCR reads. The sample carries 200,000 to 250,000 distinct CDR3 sequences, 13% to 15% recorded once. The sequenced material came from blood, either unsorted or a sorted T cell fraction (not recorded which). All receptors come from a human donor who was either an allogeneic HSCT recipient or a stem cell or donor lymphocyte infusion donor (not recorded which). It is not recorded whose cells these are; they may come from a transplant donor. CDR3s include the opening cysteine and the closing phenylalanine or tryptophan.

TRBV11-2	TRBJ1-1	CASSLEFGKMNTEAFF
TRBV3-1	TRBJ2-7	CASSQVNEQYF
TRBV9	TRBJ2-2	CASSARTPDLNTGELFF
TRBV3-1	TRBJ2-3	CASSQDLETTQYF
TRBV2	TRBJ1-2	CASTLQEIYGYTF
TRBV11-2	TRBJ1-1	CASSSSQGTTEAFF
TRBV9	TRBJ2-1	CASSEAGRNEQFF
TRBV5-1	TRBJ1-1	CASSDRGGVQNTEAFF
TRBV12-3/TRBV12-4	TRBJ2-5	CASSLGERTQETQYF
TRBV6-5	TRBJ1-1	CASSYSARGGPEAFF
TRBV4-2	TRBJ2-5	CASSQESGGADETQYF
TRBV29-1	TRBJ1-3	CSVEEGNTIYF
TRBV6-4	TRBJ2-1	CASSAGTEDNEQFF
TRBV5-1	TRBJ1-2	CASSPDRTAGYTF
TRBV7-3	TRBJ1-3	CASSLTGTAGNTIYF
TRBV5-1	TRBJ2-3	CASSLAAGGHSDTQYF
TRBV7-2	TRBJ1-5	CASSQQGGQPQHF
TRBV6-5	TRBJ1-6	CASSYDRQYNSPLHF
TRBV15	TRBJ2-5	CATSRSAQGYQETQYF
TRBV4-1	TRBJ1-4	CASSLIRGANEKLFF
TRBV7-9	TRBJ1-5	CASSLSRLSNQPQHF
TRBV7-2	TRBJ2-3	CASSSSSTDTQYF
TRBV5-4	TRBJ1-5	CASSSEGDRGHSNQPQHF
TRBV5-1	TRBJ2-3	CASSKGIPDTQYF
TRBV28	TRBJ2-4	CASSRPGQGNIQYF
TRBV6-2/TRBV6-3	TRBJ1-2	CASTYPQTGNYGYTF
TRBV5-6	TRBJ2-3	CASSSSGTSGRAYTDTQYF
TRBV20-1	TRBJ1-6	CSAKQIQAGNSPLHF
TRBV5-6	TRBJ1-4	CASSRPGQGREKLFF
TRBV20-1	TRBJ1-2	CSARDLRDSNYGYTF
TRBV10-3	TRBJ2-3	CAISESSGTSTDTQYF
TRBV12-3/TRBV12-4	TRBJ1-2	CASYLRREYGYTF
TRBV10-3	TRBJ2-1	CAISPGVPGEQFF
TRBV5-1	TRBJ1-1	CASSPGDRRNTEAFF
TRBV30	TRBJ2-7	CAWSEGRGLDEQYF
TRBV7-2	TRBJ1-1	CASSLASGVNTEAFF
TRBV12-3/TRBV12-4	TRBJ1-5	CASRPGILNQPQHF
TRBV19	TRBJ2-5	CASSIMGSLGQETQYF
TRBV20-1	TRBJ2-5	CSAPGLAGGREETQYF
TRBV2	TRBJ2-7	CASGGQGYAYEQYF
TRBV3-1	TRBJ2-7	CASSQGRLALTEQYF
TRBV24-1	TRBJ1-2	CATSDPTGHLNF
TRBV12-3/TRBV12-4	TRBJ1-1	CASRFGQDNEAFF